The 3 T cell receptor beta chains below all came from one sample that was sequenced in a study of blood T cell repertoires in COVID-19 (TCRdb year 2020). Library creation used the immunoSEQ multiplex PCR assay. The immuneACCESS repertoire file appears here via TCRdb, limited to in-frame rearrangements. These files lack a portion of the clones; in checked studies, under half of the deficit traces to unresolved V genes, and the cause of the others is not known. Across this sample there are approximately 170,000 clones, with 80% to 90% seen only once. The top ten clones comprise roughly 15% of the sample. Sequences were obtained from peripheral blood. The origin of the receptors is an older woman with COVID-19, enrolled during active disease.

This clone was seen a few times. The chain is built from TRBV25-1 and TRBJ1-1; D remains unclear. Trimming took 4 bases from V and 4 from J, leaving 22 bases between them. Germline CDR1 and CDR2: MGHDK and SYGVNS. The CDR3 is made up of 17 amino acids. The CDR3 is CASSVPRSGVIGTEAFF. For the CDR3, the DNA is TGTGCCAGCAGTGTCCCCAGGTCGGGAGTAATTGGCACTGAAGCTTTCTTT.

In DNA form, the CDR3 reads TGCGCCAGCAGCTCCGACAGACAGACCCAGTACTTC. Its protein product is CASSSDRQTQYF. J is TRBJ2-5 and V is TRBV5-1; perhaps TRBD1 as D (5 bases). V lost 3 bases to trimming and J lost 6 bases, with 9 bases between them. From germline, CDR1 is SGHRS and CDR2 YFSETQ. The CDR3 loop spans 12 amino acids. Together with reference TRBV5-1 and TRBJ2-5, the CDR3 gives the full variable domain: KAGVTQTPRYLIKTRGQQVTLSCSPISGHRSVSWYQQTPGQGLQFLFEYFSETQRNKGNFPGRFSGRQFSNSRSEMNVSTLELGDSALYLCASSSDRQTQYFGPGTRLLVL.

The chain is built from TRBV15 and TRBJ1-4; D is ambiguous. The CDR3 has 14 residues. CDR1 is LNHNV, CDR2 YYDKDF, per germline (reference sequence). V gave up 0 bases and J gave up 5 bases, with 7 bases separating them. CDR3: CATSREGLNEKLFF. CDR3 DNA: TGTGCCACCAGCAGAGAGGGCCTCAATGAAAAACTGTTTTTT.